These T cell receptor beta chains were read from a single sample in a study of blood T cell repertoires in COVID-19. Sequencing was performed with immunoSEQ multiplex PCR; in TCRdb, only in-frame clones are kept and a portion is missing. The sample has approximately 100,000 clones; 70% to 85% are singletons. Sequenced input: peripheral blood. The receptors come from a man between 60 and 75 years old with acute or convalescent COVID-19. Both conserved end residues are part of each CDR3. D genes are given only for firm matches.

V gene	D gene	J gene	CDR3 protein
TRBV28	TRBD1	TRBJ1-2	CASRRQGAGYTF
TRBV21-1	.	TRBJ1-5	CASSSLTGPKGAQHF
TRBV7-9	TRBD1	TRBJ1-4	CASSLGQTLTTNEKLFF
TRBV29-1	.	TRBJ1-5	CSVRTGGNQPQHF
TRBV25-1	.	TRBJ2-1	CASTTYNEQFF
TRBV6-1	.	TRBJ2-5	CASSEGGRTIKSTQYF
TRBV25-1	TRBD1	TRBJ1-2	CASSESDRDRKGYTF
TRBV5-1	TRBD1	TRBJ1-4	CASSAGQGSEKLFF
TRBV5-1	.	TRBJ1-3	CASSPEDSGNTIYF
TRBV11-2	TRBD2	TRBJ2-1	CASSFTSGGTVGQFF
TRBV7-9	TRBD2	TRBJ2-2	CASSFSGGKNTGELFF
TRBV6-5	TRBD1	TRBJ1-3	CASRRQGGGNTIYF
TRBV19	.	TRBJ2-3	CASSRVGADTQYF
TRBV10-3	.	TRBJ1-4	CAISDPDRTATNEKLFF
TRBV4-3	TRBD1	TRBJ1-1	CASSQGRQDRANTEAFF
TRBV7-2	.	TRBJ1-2	CASSLAPVKMPYGYTF
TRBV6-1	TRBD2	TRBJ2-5	CASSETSGGQETQYF
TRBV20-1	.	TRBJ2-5	CSARDIETQYF
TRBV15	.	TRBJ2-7	CATSSPGLGFSEQYF
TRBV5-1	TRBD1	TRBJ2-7	CASSPTGGFFYEQYF
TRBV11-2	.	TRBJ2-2	CASSLAISGELFF
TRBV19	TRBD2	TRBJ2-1	CASSIRASGAKIDEQFF
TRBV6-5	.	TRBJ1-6	CASGGLSYNSPLHF
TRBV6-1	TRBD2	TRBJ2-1	CASSEASTSGGLYNEQFF
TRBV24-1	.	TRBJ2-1	CATSDLHRRDEQFF
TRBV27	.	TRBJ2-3	CASSPSGLRTDTQYF
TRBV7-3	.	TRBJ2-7	CASSLRGRPDEQYF
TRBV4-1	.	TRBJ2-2	CASSQGLRQPNTGELFF
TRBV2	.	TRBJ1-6	CASSPYTNNSPLHF
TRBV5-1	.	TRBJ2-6	CASSLGTGANVLTF
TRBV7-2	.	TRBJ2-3	CASSLQPQGTKADTQYF
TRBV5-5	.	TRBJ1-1	CASSLIGDNPYEAFF
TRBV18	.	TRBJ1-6	CASSPRSATDSPLHF
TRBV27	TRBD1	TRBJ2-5	CASSGTGGETQYF
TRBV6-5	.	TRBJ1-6	CASTRKRGNSPLHF
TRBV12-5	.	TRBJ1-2	CASGLGGANYGYTF
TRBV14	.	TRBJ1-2	CASSQDRVRAKGYGYTF
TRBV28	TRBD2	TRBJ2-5	CASSLAGGGTQYF
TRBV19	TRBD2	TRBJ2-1	CAVAGDGNEQFF
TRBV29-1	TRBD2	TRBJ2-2	CSVKVRGSGELFF
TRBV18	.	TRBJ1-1	CASSPAFQDMNTEAFF
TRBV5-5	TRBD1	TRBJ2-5	CASSRGQGASEETQYF
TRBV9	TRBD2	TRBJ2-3	CASSAYSGGTDTQYF
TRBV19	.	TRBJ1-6	CASSIVGGRANSPLHF
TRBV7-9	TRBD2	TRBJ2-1	CASSLGGASYNEQFF
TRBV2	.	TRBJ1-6	CASRSTVSPLHF